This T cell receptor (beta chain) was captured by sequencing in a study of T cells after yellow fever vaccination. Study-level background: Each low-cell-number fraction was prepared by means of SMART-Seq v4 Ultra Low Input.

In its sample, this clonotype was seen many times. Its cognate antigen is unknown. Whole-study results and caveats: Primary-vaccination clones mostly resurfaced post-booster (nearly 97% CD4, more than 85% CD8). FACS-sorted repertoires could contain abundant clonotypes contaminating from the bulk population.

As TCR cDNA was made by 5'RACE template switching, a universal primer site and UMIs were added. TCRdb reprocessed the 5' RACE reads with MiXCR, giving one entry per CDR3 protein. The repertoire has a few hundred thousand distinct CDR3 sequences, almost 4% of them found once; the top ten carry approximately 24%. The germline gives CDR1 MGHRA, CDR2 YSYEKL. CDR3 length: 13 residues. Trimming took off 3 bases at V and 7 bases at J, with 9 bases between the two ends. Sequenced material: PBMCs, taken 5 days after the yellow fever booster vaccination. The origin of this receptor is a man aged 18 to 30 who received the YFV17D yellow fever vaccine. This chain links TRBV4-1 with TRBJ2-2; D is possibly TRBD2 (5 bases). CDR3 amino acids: CASSHGEVGELFF. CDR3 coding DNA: TGCGCCAGCAGCCACGGGGAAGTCGGGGAGCTGTTTTTT.